This T cell receptor beta chain was identified in a study of blood T cell repertoires in COVID-19 (dated by TCRdb to the early 2020s). Describing the broader study: The collaborator samples originated in the United States, Italy and Spain and spanned the acute and convalescent phases of COVID-19. The repertoires were released in a freely available public database intended as a resource for research on the immune response to SARS-CoV-2. HLA class I and class II types, where available, came from metadata supplied by the sample provider rather than from assay-based typing. The dataset comprised deeply sampled blood TCRbeta repertoires from subjects exposed to, actively infected with, or recovered from COVID-19. The material from the prospective study consisted of cDNA or gDNA derived from T cells, B-cell-depleted T cells, or PBMCs. The samples were drawn from two sources: the first 160 participants of the ongoing ImmuneRACE study, and 1,000 to 1,500 subjects contributed by 6 global collaborators. Nearly every sample came with metadata listing a de-identified subject ID, COVID-19 status, age in years and sex. Broader findings and caveats from the paper: Clinical and demographic metadata were provided uncurated, with the amount varying by source and participant.

TCRbeta CDR3 regions were amplified from genomic DNA by means of the immunoSEQ Assay, a bias-controlled multiplex PCR. The authors' analysis ran thus. Within the assay, amplification of reference gene primers was used to estimate how many nucleated cells each sample contained. To quantify the absolute abundance of each unique TCRbeta CDR3 rearrangement, sequence reads were collapsed and filtered. Productive Simpson clonality was computed per sample as the square root of Simpson's diversity index over productive rearrangements. TCRdb provides this immuneACCESS table in a form limited to in-frame rearrangements. Some clones are lacking; in checked studies, under half of them reflect an unresolved V gene, and why the rest are absent is not known. V, J and clone size are those of that table, while D and trimming were read from the DNA. The sample table holds fewer than 350,000 clones, of which 85% were seen once. The ten largest clones take up under 3% of the sample.

Enrolling through a virtual design, the prospective study's participants ranged in age from roughly 18 to 100 years and lived across about two dozen United States geographic areas. To assign participants to cohorts, the prospective study relied on clinical history that participants themselves reported in a screening survey and a study questionnaire. Recovered participants in ImmuneRACE Cohort 3 were defined as having two consecutive negative NP/OP PCR tests, clearance from a healthcare professional, or resolution of symptoms. Mobile phlebotomists in the prospective study collected whole blood, serum and a nasopharyngeal or oropharyngeal swab from every participant. Participants in the prospective study had the option to provide additional blood draws and questionnaires over a roughly two-month period. Blood samples from the prospective study were shipped frozen or at room temperature prior to DNA extraction.

CDR1 and CDR2 (GTSNPN, SVGIG) derive from the germline V gene (reference sequence). The CDR3, cysteine through phenylalanine, is 14 amino acids long. CDR3 DNA only is kept here, 42 bases in frame from base 1. Cut back by 0 bases and 9 bases, the V and J ends lie 12 bases apart. Concerning this clone: Its antigen remains unidentified. Within one base of it there is no much larger clone, and no base qualities were kept.

The source material was PBMCs or T cells enriched from blood (not recorded which). In this chain, TRBV30 is recombined with TRBJ1-6; tentative D gene TRBD1, with 6 bases matching. This sequence was found in a woman aged 50 to 60 who had recovered from COVID-19. The CDR3 reads as follows: CAWSVIVGGSPLHF. The nucleotides are TGTGCCTGGAGTGTTATAGTAGGGGGTTCACCCCTCCACTTT.